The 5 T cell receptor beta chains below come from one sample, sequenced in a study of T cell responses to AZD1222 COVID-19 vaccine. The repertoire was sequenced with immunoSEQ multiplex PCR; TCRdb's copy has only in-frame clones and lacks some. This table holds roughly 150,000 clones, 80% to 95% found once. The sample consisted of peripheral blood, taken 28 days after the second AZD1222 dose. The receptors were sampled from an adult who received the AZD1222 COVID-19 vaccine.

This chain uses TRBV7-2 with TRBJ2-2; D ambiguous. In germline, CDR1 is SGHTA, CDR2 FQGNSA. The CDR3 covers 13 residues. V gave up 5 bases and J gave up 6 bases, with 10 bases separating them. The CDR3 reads CASSLRVSGELFF. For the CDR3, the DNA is TGTGCCAGCAGCCTCCGTGTCTCCGGGGAGCTGTTTTTT.

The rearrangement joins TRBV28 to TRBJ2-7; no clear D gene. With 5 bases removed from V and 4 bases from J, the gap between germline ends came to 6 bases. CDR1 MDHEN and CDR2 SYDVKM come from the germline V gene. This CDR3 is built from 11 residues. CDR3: CASSVEYEQYF. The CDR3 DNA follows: TGTGCCAGCAGTGTTGAGTACGAGCAGTACTTC. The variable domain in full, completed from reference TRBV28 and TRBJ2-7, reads DVKVTQSSRYLVKRTGEKVFLECVQDMDHENMFWYRQDPGLGLRLIYFSYDVKMKEKGDIPEGYSVSREKKERFSLILESASTNQTSMYLCASSVEYEQYFGPGTRLTVT.

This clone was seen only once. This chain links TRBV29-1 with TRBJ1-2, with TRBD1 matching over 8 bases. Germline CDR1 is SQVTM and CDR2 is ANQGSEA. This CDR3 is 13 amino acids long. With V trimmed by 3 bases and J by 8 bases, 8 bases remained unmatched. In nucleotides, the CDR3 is TGCAGCGTTGAGGCAGGGGGCGTTTGGGGCTACACCTTC. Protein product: CSVEAGGVWGYTF.

This CDR3 reads CASSKQGREAEAFF. DNA for the CDR3: TGTGCCAGCAGCAAACAGGGAAGGGAGGCGGAAGCTTTCTTT. The V call is TRBV21-1, the J call TRBJ1-1. TRBV21-1 is a pseudogene locus. The CDR3 runs to 14 residues.

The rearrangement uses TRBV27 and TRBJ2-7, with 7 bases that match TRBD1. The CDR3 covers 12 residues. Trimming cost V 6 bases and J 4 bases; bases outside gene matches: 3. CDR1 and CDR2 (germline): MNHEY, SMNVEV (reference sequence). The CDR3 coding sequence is TGTGCCAGCAGCGGCAGGGGGTACGAGCAGTACTTC. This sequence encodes CASSGRGYEQYF.